This TCR beta chain was sequenced for a study of T cell responses to AZD1222 COVID-19 vaccine. Looked up from germline, CDR1 is LGHDT and CDR2 is YNNKEL (reference sequence). The CDR3 is 16 amino acids. V was pared by 3 bases and J by 4 bases, with 9 bases of the junction left unmatched. Generated by immunoSEQ multiplex PCR, the TCRdb table keeps only in-frame clones and is missing some. Of roughly 100,000 clones listed, 70% to 90% were seen once; the top ten hold under 3.5%. The V gene is TRBV3-1 (or the pseudogene TRBV3-2), the J gene TRBJ1-1; 9 positions agree with TRBD1. This material consisted of peripheral blood, taken on day 0 of AZD1222 vaccination. The receptor comes from an adult in good health. This CDR3 is CASSQGSTGGGTEAFF. In DNA form, the CDR3 reads TGTGCCAGCAGCCAGGGATCGACAGGGGGAGGCACTGAAGCTTTCTTT.